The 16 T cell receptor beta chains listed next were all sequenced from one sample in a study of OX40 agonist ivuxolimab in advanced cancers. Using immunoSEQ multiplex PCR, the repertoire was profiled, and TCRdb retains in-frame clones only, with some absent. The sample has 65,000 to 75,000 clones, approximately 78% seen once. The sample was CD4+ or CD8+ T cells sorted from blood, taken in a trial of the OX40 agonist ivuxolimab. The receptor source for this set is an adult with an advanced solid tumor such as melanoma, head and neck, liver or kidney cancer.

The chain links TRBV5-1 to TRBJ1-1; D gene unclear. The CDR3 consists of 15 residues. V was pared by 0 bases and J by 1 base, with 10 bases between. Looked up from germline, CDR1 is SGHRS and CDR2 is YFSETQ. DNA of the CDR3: TGCGCCAGCAGCTTGGAGGCAGGAGGGAACACTGAAGCTTTCTTT. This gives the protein CASSLEAGGNTEAFF.

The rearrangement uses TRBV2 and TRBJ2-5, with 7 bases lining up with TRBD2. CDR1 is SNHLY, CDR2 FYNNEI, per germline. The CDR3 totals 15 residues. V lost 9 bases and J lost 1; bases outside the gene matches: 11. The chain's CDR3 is CASQRSGVLQETQYF. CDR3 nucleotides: TGTGCCAGTCAAAGGAGCGGGGTCCTCCAAGAGACCCAGTACTTC.

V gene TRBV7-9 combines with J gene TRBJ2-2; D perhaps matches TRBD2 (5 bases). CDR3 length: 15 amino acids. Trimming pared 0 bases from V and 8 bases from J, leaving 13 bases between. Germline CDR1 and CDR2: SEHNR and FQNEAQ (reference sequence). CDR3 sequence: CASSLAGLGKGELFF. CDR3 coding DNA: TGTGCCAGCAGCTTAGCCGGACTGGGAAAGGGGGAGCTGTTTTTT.

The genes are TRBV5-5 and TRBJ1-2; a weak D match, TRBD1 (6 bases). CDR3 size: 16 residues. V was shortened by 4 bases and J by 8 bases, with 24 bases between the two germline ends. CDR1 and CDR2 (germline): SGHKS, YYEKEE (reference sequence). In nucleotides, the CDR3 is TGTGCCAGCAGCCCGGGAGGGACAATCCAGACAGAAGGCTACACCTTC. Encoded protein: CASSPGGTIQTEGYTF.

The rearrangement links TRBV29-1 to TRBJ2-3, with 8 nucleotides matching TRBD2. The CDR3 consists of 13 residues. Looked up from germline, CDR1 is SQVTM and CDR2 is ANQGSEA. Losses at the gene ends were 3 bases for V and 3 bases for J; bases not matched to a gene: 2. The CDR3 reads CSVEGGRTDTQYF. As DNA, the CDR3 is TGCAGCGTTGAGGGCGGGAGGACAGATACGCAGTATTTT.

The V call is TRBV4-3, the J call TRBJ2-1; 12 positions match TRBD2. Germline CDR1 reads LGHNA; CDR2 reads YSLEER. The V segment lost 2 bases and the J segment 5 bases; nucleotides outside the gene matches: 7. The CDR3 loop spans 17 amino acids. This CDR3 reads CASSQRLAGVGDNEQFF. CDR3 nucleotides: TGCGCCAGCAGCCAAAGACTAGCGGGAGTGGGAGACAATGAGCAGTTCTTC.

For the CDR3, the DNA is TGCAGTGCTAGAGGGGATGAGCAGTTCTTC. This translates into CSARGDEQFF. This chain uses TRBV20-1 with TRBJ2-1; D remains unclear. This CDR3 comprises 10 residues. With 1 base removed from V and 8 bases from J, the gap between germline ends came to 3 bases. CDR1 is DFQATT and CDR2 is SNEGSKA in the germline V gene (reference sequence).

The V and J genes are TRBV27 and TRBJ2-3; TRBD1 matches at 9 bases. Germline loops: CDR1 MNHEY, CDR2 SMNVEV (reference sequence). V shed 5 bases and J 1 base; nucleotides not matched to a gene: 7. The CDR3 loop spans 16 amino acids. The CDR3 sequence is CASSDRQGVGTDTQYF. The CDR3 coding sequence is TGTGCCAGCAGTGACCGACAGGGGGTCGGCACAGATACGCAGTATTTT.

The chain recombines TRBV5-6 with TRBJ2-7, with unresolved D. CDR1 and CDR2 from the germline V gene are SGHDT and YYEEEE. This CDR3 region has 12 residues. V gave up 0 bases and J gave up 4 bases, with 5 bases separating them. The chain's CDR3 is CASSLVGYEQYV. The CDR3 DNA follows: TGTGCCAGCAGCTTGGTGGGTTACGAGCAGTACGTC.

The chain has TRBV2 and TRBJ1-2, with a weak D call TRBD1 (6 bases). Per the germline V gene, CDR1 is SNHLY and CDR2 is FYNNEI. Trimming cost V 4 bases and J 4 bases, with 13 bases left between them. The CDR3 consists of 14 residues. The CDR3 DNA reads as TGTGCCAGCAGTGTTGGAGGACAGCTCTATGGCTACACCTTC. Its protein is CASSVGGQLYGYTF.

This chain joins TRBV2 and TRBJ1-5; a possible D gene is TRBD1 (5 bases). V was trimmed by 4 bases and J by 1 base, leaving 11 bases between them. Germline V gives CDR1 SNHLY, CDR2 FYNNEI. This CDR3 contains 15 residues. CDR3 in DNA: TGTGCCAGCAGTGTAAGGGGTCACAGCAATCAGCCCCAGCATTTT. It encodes CASSVRGHSNQPQHF.

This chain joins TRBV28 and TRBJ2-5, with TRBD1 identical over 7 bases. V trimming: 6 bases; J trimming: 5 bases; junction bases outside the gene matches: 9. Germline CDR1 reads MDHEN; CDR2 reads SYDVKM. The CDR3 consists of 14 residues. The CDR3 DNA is TGTGCCAGCAGAGAATTCGGGACAGTGGAGACCCAGTACTTC. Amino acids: CASREFGTVETQYF.

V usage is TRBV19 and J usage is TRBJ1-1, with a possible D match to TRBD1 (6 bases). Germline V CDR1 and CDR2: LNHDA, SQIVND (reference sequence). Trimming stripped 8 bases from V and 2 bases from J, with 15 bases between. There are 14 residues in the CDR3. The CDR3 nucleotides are TGTGCCAGTTCAAAAGGGACAATCAACACTGAAGCTTTCTTT. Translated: CASSKGTINTEAFF.

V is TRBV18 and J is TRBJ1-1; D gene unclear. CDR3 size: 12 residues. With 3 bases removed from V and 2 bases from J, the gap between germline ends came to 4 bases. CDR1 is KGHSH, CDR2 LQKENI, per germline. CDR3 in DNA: TGTGCCAGCTCACCCAGTAACACTGAAGCTTTCTTT. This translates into CASSPSNTEAFF.

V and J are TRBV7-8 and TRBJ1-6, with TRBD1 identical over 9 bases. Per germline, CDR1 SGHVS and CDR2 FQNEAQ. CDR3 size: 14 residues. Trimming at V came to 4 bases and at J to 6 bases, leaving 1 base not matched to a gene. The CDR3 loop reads CASSWTGANSPLHF. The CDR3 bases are TGTGCCAGCAGCTGGACAGGGGCTAATTCACCCCTCCACTTT.

The DNA for the CDR3 is TGTGCCAGCTCACCATTGCCGGGAACTGGGGCCAACGTCCTGACTTTC. It yields the protein CASSPLPGTGANVLTF. This chain links TRBV18 with TRBJ2-6, with D maybe TRBD2 (5 bases). The germline V gene encodes CDR1 KGHSH and CDR2 LQKENI. The V end was cut by 2 bases, the J end by 2 bases, with 10 bases between. The CDR3 is 16 amino acids.